A selection of T cell receptor beta chains follows, all from one sample in a study of T cell repertoires in cytomegalovirus infection. TCRdb recomputed calls from the reads with MiXCR, one row per CDR3 protein. In the table there are around 230,000 distinct CDR3 sequences, under 8.5% of which are singletons. Material for sequencing was PBMCs. These receptors originate from a human donor in good health (CMV status not recorded). Some clones in this sample may be carry-over from other donors' samples. The CDR3 runs from the conserved cysteine through the conserved F or W. Fields, in order: J gene, V gene, D gene, clone size, CDR3 protein, CDR3 DNA. A D gene is named only where the DNA matches it firmly. Some rows mark clone size as missing; the rest say once, few, many or name a class of expanded clone.

j_gene: TRBJ1-5; v_gene: TRBV5-6; d_gene: -; abundance: many; CDR3aa: CASSFAQNSNQPQHF; CDR3nt: TGTGCCAGCAGCTTCGCACAAAATAGCAATCAGCCCCAGCATTTT
j_gene: TRBJ2-6; v_gene: TRBV7-2; d_gene: -; abundance: many; CDR3aa: CASSLGGAGANVLTF; CDR3nt: TGTGCCAGCAGCTTAGGGGGGGCCGGGGCCAACGTCCTGACTTTC
j_gene: TRBJ1-4; v_gene: TRBV7-9; d_gene: -; abundance: many; CDR3aa: CASSGYRVENEKLFF; CDR3nt: TGTGCCAGCAGCGGCTACAGGGTGGAAAATGAAAAACTGTTTTTT
j_gene: TRBJ2-7; v_gene: TRBV7-6; d_gene: -; abundance: many; CDR3aa: CASSLGQGEGSYEQYF; CDR3nt: TGTGCCAGCAGCTTAGGCCAGGGTGAGGGCTCCTACGAGCAGTACTTC
j_gene: TRBJ2-1; v_gene: TRBV6-2/TRBV6-3; d_gene: -; abundance: many; CDR3aa: CASSYMRAGSYNEQFF; CDR3nt: TGTGCCAGCAGTTACATGCGGGCCGGATCCTACAATGAGCAGTTCTTC
j_gene: TRBJ1-1; v_gene: TRBV29-1; d_gene: TRBD1; abundance: many; CDR3aa: CSVDQTGLNEAFF; CDR3nt: TGCAGCGTTGACCAGACAGGGCTAAATGAAGCTTTCTTT
j_gene: TRBJ2-7; v_gene: TRBV28; d_gene: -; abundance: once; CDR3aa: CASSPDSRVYEQYF; CDR3nt: TGTGCCAGCAGTCCGGACAGCCGAGTATACGAGCAGTACTTC
j_gene: TRBJ2-7; v_gene: TRBV11-2; d_gene: TRBD1; abundance: many; CDR3aa: CASSFFTGGIKEQYF; CDR3nt: TGTGCCAGCAGCTTTTTCACAGGGGGCATTAAGGAGCAGTACTTC
j_gene: TRBJ1-2; v_gene: TRBV28; d_gene: -; abundance: many; CDR3aa: CASSFGPRQEDYGYTF; CDR3nt: TGTGCCAGCAGTTTCGGACCACGACAGGAAGACTATGGCTACACCTTC
j_gene: TRBJ1-6; v_gene: TRBV5-1; d_gene: -; abundance: -; CDR3aa: CASSLAASGTFSPLHF; CDR3nt: TGCGCCAGCAGCTTGGCGGCGTCAGGGACCTTCTCACCCCTCCACTTT
j_gene: TRBJ1-5; v_gene: TRBV28; d_gene: TRBD1; abundance: many; CDR3aa: CASSDRGPGQPQHF; CDR3nt: TGTGCCAGCAGTGACAGGGGGCCGGGACAGCCCCAGCATTTT
j_gene: TRBJ2-1; v_gene: TRBV2; d_gene: -; abundance: many; CDR3aa: CASSEKVPSYNEQFF; CDR3nt: TGTGCCAGCAGTGAAAAGGTCCCCTCCTACAATGAGCAGTTCTTC
j_gene: TRBJ1-1; v_gene: TRBV20-1; d_gene: -; abundance: -; CDR3aa: CSARDRSQAFF; CDR3nt: TGCAGTGCTAGAGACAGATCGCAAGCTTTCTTT
j_gene: TRBJ2-3; v_gene: TRBV2; d_gene: -; abundance: many; CDR3aa: CASKRGTGTDTQYF; CDR3nt: TGTGCCAGCAAAAGGGGGACCGGCACAGATACGCAGTATTTT
j_gene: TRBJ2-7; v_gene: TRBV6-6; d_gene: TRBD1; abundance: many; CDR3aa: CASSRQGRSYEQYF; CDR3nt: TGTGCCAGCAGTCGACAGGGGCGATCCTACGAGCAGTACTTC
j_gene: TRBJ2-7; v_gene: TRBV12-3/TRBV12-4; d_gene: -; abundance: few; CDR3aa: CASSSRRQGGVAYEQYF; CDR3nt: TGTGCCAGCAGCTCAAGGCGACAGGGAGGAGTGGCCTACGAGCAGTACTTC
j_gene: TRBJ1-5; v_gene: TRBV28; d_gene: -; abundance: many; CDR3aa: CASNTFRANNQPQHF; CDR3nt: TGTGCCAGCAATACTTTCAGAGCCAACAATCAGCCCCAGCATTTT
j_gene: TRBJ2-7; v_gene: TRBV9; d_gene: TRBD2; abundance: -; CDR3aa: CASSVDAGGVYEQYF; CDR3nt: TGTGCCAGCAGCGTAGATGCCGGGGGGGTATACGAGCAGTACTTC
j_gene: TRBJ2-5; v_gene: TRBV5-6; d_gene: -; abundance: few; CDR3aa: CASSLAAGVVETQYF; CDR3nt: TGTGCCAGCAGCTTGGCGGCAGGGGTGGTGGAGACCCAGTACTTC
j_gene: TRBJ2-1; v_gene: TRBV20-1; d_gene: TRBD1; abundance: few; CDR3aa: CSATTGKSYNEQFF; CDR3nt: TGCAGTGCCACGACAGGGAAGTCCTACAATGAGCAGTTCTTC
j_gene: TRBJ1-1; v_gene: TRBV2; d_gene: TRBD1; abundance: many; CDR3aa: CASSAVKGQFTEAFF; CDR3nt: TGTGCCAGCAGTGCTGTTAAGGGACAGTTCACTGAAGCTTTCTTT
j_gene: TRBJ1-1; v_gene: TRBV4-3; d_gene: TRBD1; abundance: -; CDR3aa: CASSPGQGSGEAFF; CDR3nt: TGCGCCAGCAGCCCAGGACAGGGCTCGGGTGAAGCTTTCTTT
j_gene: TRBJ2-5; v_gene: TRBV7-6; d_gene: TRBD1; abundance: many; CDR3aa: CASSSGTGQETQYF; CDR3nt: TGTGCCAGCAGTTCCGGGACAGGGCAAGAGACCCAGTACTTC
j_gene: TRBJ2-1; v_gene: TRBV19; d_gene: TRBD2; abundance: many; CDR3aa: CASSQPRASGYNEQFF; CDR3nt: TGTGCCAGTAGTCAACCCCGGGCTAGCGGGTACAATGAGCAGTTCTTC
j_gene: TRBJ2-1; v_gene: TRBV11-2; d_gene: TRBD2; abundance: many; CDR3aa: CASSPTPGLAGAYNEQFF; CDR3nt: TGTGCCAGCAGCCCAACCCCGGGGTTAGCGGGGGCCTACAATGAGCAGTTCTTC
j_gene: TRBJ1-1; v_gene: TRBV28; d_gene: -; abundance: few; CDR3aa: CASISPGVSEAFF; CDR3nt: TGTGCCAGCATAAGTCCAGGGGTCTCTGAAGCTTTCTTT
j_gene: TRBJ2-3; v_gene: TRBV14; d_gene: -; abundance: many; CDR3aa: CASSQGNTDTQYF; CDR3nt: TGTGCCAGCAGCCAGGGCAACACAGATACGCAGTATTTT
j_gene: TRBJ2-5; v_gene: TRBV12-3/TRBV12-4; d_gene: -; abundance: many; CDR3aa: CASTRGLQETQYF; CDR3nt: TGTGCCAGCACCCGGGGGCTACAAGAGACCCAGTACTTC
j_gene: TRBJ2-6; v_gene: TRBV7-2; d_gene: TRBD1; abundance: many; CDR3aa: CASSWFGTGASGANVLTF; CDR3nt: TGTGCCAGCAGCTGGTTCGGGACAGGAGCCTCTGGGGCCAACGTCCTGACTTTC
j_gene: TRBJ2-1; v_gene: TRBV20-1; d_gene: TRBD2; abundance: many; CDR3aa: CSARDPLAGGNEQFF; CDR3nt: TGCAGTGCTAGAGATCCACTAGCGGGGGGGAATGAGCAGTTCTTC
j_gene: TRBJ2-1; v_gene: TRBV5-1; d_gene: -; abundance: many; CDR3aa: CASSEGGDEQFF; CDR3nt: TGCGCCAGCAGCGAAGGCGGAGATGAGCAGTTCTTC
j_gene: TRBJ2-1; v_gene: TRBV2; d_gene: -; abundance: many; CDR3aa: CASLEWAGGYNEQFF; CDR3nt: TGTGCCAGCCTGGAGTGGGCAGGCGGGTACAATGAGCAGTTCTTC
j_gene: TRBJ1-1; v_gene: TRBV7-9; d_gene: -; abundance: many; CDR3aa: CASSSTGGHTEAFF; CDR3nt: TGTGCCAGCAGCTCGACAGGTGGGCACACTGAAGCTTTCTTT
j_gene: TRBJ2-3; v_gene: TRBV19; d_gene: -; abundance: many; CDR3aa: CASSISFTDTQYF; CDR3nt: TGTGCCAGTAGTATTTCTTTCACAGATACGCAGTATTTT
j_gene: TRBJ1-5; v_gene: TRBV7-2; d_gene: TRBD1; abundance: many; CDR3aa: CASKQGSNQPQHF; CDR3nt: TGTGCCAGCAAACAGGGGTCCAATCAGCCCCAGCATTTT
j_gene: TRBJ2-7; v_gene: TRBV2; d_gene: TRBD1; abundance: -; CDR3aa: CASRNGQGYEQYF; CDR3nt: TGTGCCAGCAGGAACGGACAGGGCTACGAGCAGTACTTC
j_gene: TRBJ1-1; v_gene: TRBV5-4; d_gene: -; abundance: -; CDR3aa: CASSLDGGVTEAFF; CDR3nt: TGTGCCAGCAGCTTGGACGGAGGGGTGACTGAAGCTTTCTTT
j_gene: TRBJ2-2; v_gene: TRBV28; d_gene: -; abundance: many; CDR3aa: CASSALIGSFVFGELFF; CDR3nt: TGTGCCAGCAGTGCCTTAATAGGCAGCTTCGTTTTCGGGGAGCTGTTTTTT
j_gene: TRBJ1-5; v_gene: TRBV6-2/TRBV6-3; d_gene: -; abundance: few; CDR3aa: CASSPGVLRGQPQHF; CDR3nt: TGTGCCAGCAGCCCCGGGGTCCTACGGGGTCAGCCCCAGCATTTT
j_gene: TRBJ2-5; v_gene: TRBV29-1; d_gene: -; abundance: many; CDR3aa: CSVEEGGVGETQYF; CDR3nt: TGCAGCGTTGAAGAAGGCGGAGTGGGAGAGACCCAGTACTTC
j_gene: TRBJ2-3; v_gene: TRBV10-3; d_gene: -; abundance: many; CDR3aa: CAITPEETTDTQYF; CDR3nt: TGTGCCATCACCCCGGAGGAGACGACAGATACGCAGTATTTT
j_gene: TRBJ2-7; v_gene: TRBV6-5; d_gene: -; abundance: once; CDR3aa: CASRATTGSEQYF; CDR3nt: TGTGCCAGCAGGGCTACAACCGGGTCCGAGCAGTACTTC
j_gene: TRBJ1-2; v_gene: TRBV10-3; d_gene: TRBD1; abundance: few; CDR3aa: CAISGQGATTNYGYTF; CDR3nt: TGTGCCATCAGTGGTCAGGGGGCAACAACAAACTATGGCTACACCTTC
j_gene: TRBJ2-5; v_gene: TRBV12-3/TRBV12-4; d_gene: -; abundance: many; CDR3aa: CASRGLSETQYF; CDR3nt: TGTGCCAGCCGCGGACTATCGGAGACCCAGTACTTC
j_gene: TRBJ1-2; v_gene: TRBV4-2; d_gene: TRBD1; abundance: -; CDR3aa: CASSQDRGFYGYTF; CDR3nt: TGTGCCAGCAGCCAAGACAGGGGGTTCTATGGCTACACCTTC
j_gene: TRBJ1-2; v_gene: TRBV7-2; d_gene: -; abundance: many; CDR3aa: CASSIDSLGGYTF; CDR3nt: TGTGCCAGCAGCATAGACTCCCTTGGAGGCTACACCTTC
j_gene: TRBJ2-7; v_gene: TRBV12-3/TRBV12-4; d_gene: TRBD1; abundance: -; CDR3aa: CASSFSGTDDYEQYF; CDR3nt: TGTGCCAGCAGTTTCTCTGGGACAGACGACTACGAGCAGTACTTC
j_gene: TRBJ2-2; v_gene: TRBV10-3; d_gene: TRBD2; abundance: many; CDR3aa: CAISEPAGAPGGELFF; CDR3nt: TGTGCCATCAGTGAACCAGCGGGGGCGCCGGGCGGGGAGCTGTTTTTT
j_gene: TRBJ2-4; v_gene: TRBV7-4; d_gene: TRBD1; abundance: many; CDR3aa: CASSPRDSIYVGIQYF; CDR3nt: TGTGCCAGCAGCCCCCGGGACAGCATTTATGTGGGCATTCAGTACTTC